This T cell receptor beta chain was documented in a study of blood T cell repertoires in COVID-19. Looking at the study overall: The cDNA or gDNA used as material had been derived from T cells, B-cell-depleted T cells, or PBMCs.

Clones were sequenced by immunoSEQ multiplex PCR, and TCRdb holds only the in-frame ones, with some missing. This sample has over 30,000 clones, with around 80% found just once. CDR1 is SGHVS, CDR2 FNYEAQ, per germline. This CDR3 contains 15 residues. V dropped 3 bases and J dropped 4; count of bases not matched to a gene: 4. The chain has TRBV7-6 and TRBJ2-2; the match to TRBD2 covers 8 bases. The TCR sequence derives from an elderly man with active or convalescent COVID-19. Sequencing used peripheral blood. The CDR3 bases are TGTGCCAGCAGCTTGGTAGCGGGGAGCACCGGGGAGCTGTTTTTT. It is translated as CASSLVAGSTGELFF.